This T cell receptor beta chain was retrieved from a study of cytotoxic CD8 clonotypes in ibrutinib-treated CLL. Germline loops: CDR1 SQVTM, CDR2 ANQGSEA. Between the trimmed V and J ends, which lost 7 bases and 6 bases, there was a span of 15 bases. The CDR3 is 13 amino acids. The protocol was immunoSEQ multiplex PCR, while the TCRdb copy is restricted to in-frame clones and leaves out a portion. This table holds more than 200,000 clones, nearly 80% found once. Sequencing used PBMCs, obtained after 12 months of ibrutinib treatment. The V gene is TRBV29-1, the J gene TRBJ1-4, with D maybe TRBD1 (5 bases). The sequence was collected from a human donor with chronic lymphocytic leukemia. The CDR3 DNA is TGCAGCGGGGTGACAGCGATAGATGAAAAACTGTTTTTT. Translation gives CSGVTAIDEKLFF.